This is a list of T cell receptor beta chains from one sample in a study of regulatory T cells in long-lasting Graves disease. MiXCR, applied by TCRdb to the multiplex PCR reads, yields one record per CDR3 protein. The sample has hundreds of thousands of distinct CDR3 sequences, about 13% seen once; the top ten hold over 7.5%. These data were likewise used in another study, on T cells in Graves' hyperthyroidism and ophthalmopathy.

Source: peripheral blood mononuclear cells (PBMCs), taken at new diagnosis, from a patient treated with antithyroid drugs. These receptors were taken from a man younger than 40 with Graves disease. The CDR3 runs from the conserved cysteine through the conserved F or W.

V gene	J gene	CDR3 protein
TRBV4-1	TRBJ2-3	CASSQEGGTDTQYF
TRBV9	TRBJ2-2	CASSATGRTGELFF
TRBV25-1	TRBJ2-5	CASSLLAGGNQETQYF
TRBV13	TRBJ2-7	CASSLTGVGESYEQYF
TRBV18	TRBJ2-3	CASSLAGALGDTQYF
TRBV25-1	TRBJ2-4	CASSDPPENIQYF
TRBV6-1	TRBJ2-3	CASTETSGSTDTQYF
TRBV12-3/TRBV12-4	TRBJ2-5	CASSPRQSPGETQYF
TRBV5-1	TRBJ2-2	CASSSSGRGTGELFF
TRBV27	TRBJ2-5	CASSPTWDEETQYF
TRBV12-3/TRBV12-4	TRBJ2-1	CASSPGLAGRHEQFF
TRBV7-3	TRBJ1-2	CASSLTGAPSGGYTF
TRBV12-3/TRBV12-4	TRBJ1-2	CASTPSGTADGYTF
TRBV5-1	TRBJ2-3	CASSFSATPDTQYF
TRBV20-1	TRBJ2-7	CSAERAGVPYEQYF
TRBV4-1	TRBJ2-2	CASSQVGSNTGELFF
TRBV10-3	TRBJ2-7	CAIRGLAGDFYEQYF
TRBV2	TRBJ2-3	CASRPAASTDTQYF
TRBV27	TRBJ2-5	CASAAETQYF
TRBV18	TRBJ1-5	CASSPQSSNQPQHF
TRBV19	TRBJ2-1	CASREPRQGKNEQFF
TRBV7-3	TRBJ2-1	CASSDLAGARNEQFF
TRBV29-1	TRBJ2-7	CSVQGAHGVYEQYF
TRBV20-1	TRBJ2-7	CSARGGRGPSSRSSYEQYF
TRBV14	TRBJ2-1	CASSRRGRGYNEQFF
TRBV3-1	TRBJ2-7	CASSQDPRLAGVPEQYF
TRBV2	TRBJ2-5	CASSFDRGPVRTQYF
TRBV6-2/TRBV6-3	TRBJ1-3	CASSYGVLSGNTIYF
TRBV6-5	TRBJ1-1	CASSYTPGTEAFF
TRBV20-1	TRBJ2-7	CSARIRYRDEQYF
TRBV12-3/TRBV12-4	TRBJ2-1	CASRPGRIHEQFF
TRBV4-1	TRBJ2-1	CASSQLALSSYNEQFF
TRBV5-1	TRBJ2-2	CASSLGDGRTGELFF
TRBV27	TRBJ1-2	CASSLRYGYTF
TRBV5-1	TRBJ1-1	CASTHVGQGATPLNTEAFF
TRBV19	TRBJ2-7	CASSINGPSIYEQYF
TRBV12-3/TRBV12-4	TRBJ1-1	CASRRQGDTEAFF
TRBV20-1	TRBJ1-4	CSARDRSLLFF